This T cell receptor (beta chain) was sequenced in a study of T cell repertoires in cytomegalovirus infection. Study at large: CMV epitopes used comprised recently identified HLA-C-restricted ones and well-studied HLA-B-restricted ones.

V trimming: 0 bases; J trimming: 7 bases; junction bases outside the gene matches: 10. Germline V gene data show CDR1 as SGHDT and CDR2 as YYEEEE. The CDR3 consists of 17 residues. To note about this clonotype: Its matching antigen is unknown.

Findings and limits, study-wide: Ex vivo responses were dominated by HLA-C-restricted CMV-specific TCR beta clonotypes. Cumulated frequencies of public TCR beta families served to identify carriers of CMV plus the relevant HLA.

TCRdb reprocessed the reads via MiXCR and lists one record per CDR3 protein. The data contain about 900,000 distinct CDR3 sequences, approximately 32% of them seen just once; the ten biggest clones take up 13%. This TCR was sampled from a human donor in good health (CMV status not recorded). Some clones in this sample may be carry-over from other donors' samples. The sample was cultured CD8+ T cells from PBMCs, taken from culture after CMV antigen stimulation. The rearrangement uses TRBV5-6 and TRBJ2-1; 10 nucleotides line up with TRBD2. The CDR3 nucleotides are TGTGCCAGCAGCTTGGTTAGCGGGGGGCCACTGCGTAATGAGCAGTTCTTC. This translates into CASSLVSGGPLRNEQFF.